The sequence of this TCR beta chain was determined in a study of T cell responses to AZD1222 COVID-19 vaccine. Data came from immunoSEQ multiplex PCR; TCRdb stores just in-frame clones and leaves some out. The sample includes around 120,000 clones, roughly 85% of them seen just once. This clonotype was sampled from an adult in good health. The sample was peripheral blood, taken on day 0 of MenACWY control vaccination.

The CDR3 bases are TGTGCCAGCAGTGACATTAGGGCTCAGCCCCAGCATTTT. It yields the protein CASSDIRAQPQHF. The rearrangement uses TRBV2 and TRBJ1-5; D is unresolved. CDR1 and CDR2 from the germline V gene are SNHLY and FYNNEI. The CDR3 totals 13 residues. The V and J ends lost 3 bases and 6 bases respectively, with 9 bases between them.